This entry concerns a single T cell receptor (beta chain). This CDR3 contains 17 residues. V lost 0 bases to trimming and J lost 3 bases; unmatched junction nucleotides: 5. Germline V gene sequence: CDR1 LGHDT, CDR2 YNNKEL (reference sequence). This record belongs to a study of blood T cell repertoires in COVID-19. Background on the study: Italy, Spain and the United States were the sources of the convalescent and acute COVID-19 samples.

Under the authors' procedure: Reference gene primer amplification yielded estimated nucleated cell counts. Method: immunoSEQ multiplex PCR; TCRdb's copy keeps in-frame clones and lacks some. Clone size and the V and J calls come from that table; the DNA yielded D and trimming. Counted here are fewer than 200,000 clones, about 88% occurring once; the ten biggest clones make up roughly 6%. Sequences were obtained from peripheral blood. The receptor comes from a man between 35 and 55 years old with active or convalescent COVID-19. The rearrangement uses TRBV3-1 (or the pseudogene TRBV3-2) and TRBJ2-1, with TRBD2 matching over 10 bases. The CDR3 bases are TGTGCCAGCAGCCAAGATCCAGCGGGAGGGGGCTACAATGAGCAGTTCTTC. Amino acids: CASSQDPAGGGYNEQFF.